This TCR beta chain was recovered during a study of T cell responses to AZD1222 COVID-19 vaccine. Notes on the study in general: Across the whole spike, CD4 TCRs peaked at regions 160-218 and 743-854. Donors were mostly white British, more females; clonal diversity possibly underestimated. Spike-specific TCR breadth rose after two AZD1222 doses, and depth rose as well.

Measured with immunoSEQ multiplex PCR; TCRdb has only the in-frame clones, and not every one. The repertoire consists of about 200,000 clones, with 90% to 95% occurring once and the leading ten covering around 1.7%. This clone has a single count. Its specificity is unknown. V shed 1 base and J shed 0 bases, with 21 bases lying between them. Looked up from germline, CDR1 is SEHNR and CDR2 is FQNEAQ (reference sequence). The CDR3 contains 19 residues. The sequence was collected from an adult who received the MenACWY meningococcal vaccine as a control. Here the sequenced sample was peripheral blood, taken 28 days after the second dose of the MenACWY control vaccine. The V gene is TRBV7-9, the J gene TRBJ1-1, with no clear D. The CDR3 region has the DNA TGTGCCAGCAGCTTAGGTAGGCAGGCGACGGGCAAAATGAACACTGAAGCTTTCTTT. As protein: CASSLGRQATGKMNTEAFF.